Listed here are 15 T cell receptor beta chains from one sample, sequenced in a study of early T cells in non-severe SARS-CoV-2 infection (dated by TCRdb to the early 2020s). The library was prepared using 5' RACE. The sequencer was a NextSeq 500. The raw public reads went through TCRdb reprocessing: fastp at Q25, MiXCR clone calling, in-frame beta chains kept. Each entry merges the rows of one CDR3 protein and shows their most common DNA and genes. This sample comprises about 11,000 distinct CDR3 sequences, approximately 4.4% of them detected only once. Of the sample, almost 10% falls within the top ten clones. The sequencing sample was made of whole blood. These receptors were collected from an adult who was a healthcare worker with PCR-confirmed SARS-CoV-2 infection or an uninfected control (not recorded which).

This clonotype was seen ten or more times. This chain joins TRBV19 and TRBJ2-2, with 8 bases aligning to TRBD1. Germline-derived CDR1 and CDR2 are LNHDA and SQIVND (reference sequence). The trim removed 5 bases at V and 5 bases at J, leaving 7 bases unmatched. The CDR3 loop spans 15 amino acids. CDR3 sequence (DNA): TGTGCCAGTAGTCAAGGACAGGGATGGACCGGGGAGCTGTTTTTT. Protein product: CASSQGQGWTGELFF.

This clonotype was observed many times. The chain's CDR3 is CSAWGALGYTF. For the CDR3, the DNA is TGCAGTGCTTGGGGGGCGCTGGGCTACACCTTC. V and J are TRBV20-1 and TRBJ1-2, with TRBD1 as a possible D gene (6 bases). Germline V gene lookup returns CDR1 DFQATT and CDR2 SNEGSKA (reference sequence). V lost 5 bases and J lost 8, with 12 bases in between. This CDR3 has 11 residues.

This clonotype has a count of ten or more. This rearrangement joins TRBV5-5 to TRBJ2-2; D uncertain. Germline V CDR1 and CDR2: SGHKS, YYEKEE (reference sequence). Trimming shortened V by 0 bases and J by 4 bases, and 10 bases separated the two germline ends. This CDR3 region has 15 residues. CDR3 in amino acids: CASSLALGFTGELFF. The CDR3 DNA reads as TGTGCCAGCAGCTTGGCCCTAGGCTTCACCGGGGAGCTGTTTTTT. Variable domain in full (rest from reference TRBV5-5 and TRBJ2-2): DAGVTQSPTHLIKTRGQQVTLRCSPISGHKSVSWYQQVLGQGPQFIFQYYEKEERGRGNFPDRFSARQFPNYSSELNVNALLLGDSALYLCASSLALGFTGELFFGEGSRLTVL.

This clonotype was counted at least ten times. The J gene is TRBJ1-2, the V gene TRBV3-1; D uncertain. This CDR3 has 14 residues. Germline CDR1 is LGHDT and CDR2 is YNNKEL (reference sequence). V was pared by 0 bases and J by 3 bases, with 8 bases between. The CDR3 reads CASSQDRLDYGYTF. DNA of the CDR3: TGTGCCAGCAGCCAAGACAGGTTAGACTATGGCTACACCTTC.

Within the sample, this clonotype is medium-sized. The rearrangement uses TRBV6-6 and TRBJ1-2, with D uncertain. V was clipped by 2 bases and J by 4 bases, with 11 bases between them. Germline V gene sequence: CDR1 MNHNY, CDR2 SVGAGI (reference sequence). The CDR3 extends over 14 amino acids. The DNA for the CDR3 is TGTGCCAGCAGTTACAATAAGGGAGGCTATGGCTACACCTTC. This encodes CASSYNKGGYGYTF.

Judged by abundance, this clonotype is medium-sized. V is TRBV7-2 and J is TRBJ1-6, with D unresolved. V was cut by 7 bases and J by 14 bases, with 18 bases left in between. This CDR3 has 13 amino acids. Germline values: CDR1 SGHTA, CDR2 FQGNSA. For the CDR3, the DNA is TGTGCCAGCAACCAACATCCTAAGGCAACCCTCCACTTT. This translates into CASNQHPKATLHF.

This clonotype was recorded many times. The chain combines TRBV7-6 with TRBJ2-2; D might be TRBD1 (5 bases). The germline V gene has CDR1 SGHVS and CDR2 FNYEAQ. Deletions cut 0 bases from V and 6 bases from J, with 14 bases between. CDR3 length: 16 residues. CDR3 amino acids: CASSLADQGEAGELFF. The CDR3 DNA reads as TGTGCCAGCAGCTTAGCGGATCAAGGGGAAGCCGGGGAGCTGTTTTTT.

This clonotype was recorded many times. This sequence joins TRBV27 and TRBJ2-1; 8 bases agree with TRBD2. This CDR3 is built from 15 residues. Germline trimming cut 5 bases from V and 9 bases from J; bases unmatched to any gene: 12. Germline V CDR1 and CDR2: MNHEY, SMNVEV (reference sequence). CDR3 in amino acids: CASSAYGGAWTEQFF. In DNA form, the CDR3 reads TGTGCCAGCAGTGCTTACGGGGGGGCTTGGACTGAGCAGTTCTTC.

This clonotype was found many times. V and J are TRBV5-1 and TRBJ2-6; D unclear. Trimming took 2 bases from V and 2 from J, leaving 8 bases between them. The CDR3 runs 15 residues. Germline V CDR1 and CDR2: SGHRS, YFSETQ. The CDR3 region is CASSFELTGANVLTF. The DNA for the CDR3 is TGCGCCAGCAGCTTTGAACTTACTGGGGCCAACGTCCTGACTTTC. Full variable domain (rest looked up from reference TRBV5-1 and TRBJ2-6): KAGVTQTPRYLIKTRGQQVTLSCSPISGHRSVSWYQQTPGQGLQFLFEYFSETQRNKGNFPGRFSGRQFSNSRSEMNVSTLELGDSALYLCASSFELTGANVLTFGAGSRLTVL.

This clonotype came up many times. This sequence joins TRBV7-8 and TRBJ1-1; 8 positions match TRBD1. CDR1 and CDR2 (germline): SGHVS, FQNEAQ. CDR3 length equals 17 residues. V shed 3 bases and J 5 bases; nucleotides not matched to a gene: 14. The CDR3: CASSFPLSGGPRTEAFF. DNA of the CDR3: TGTGCCAGCAGCTTTCCCTTATCAGGGGGCCCGAGAACTGAAGCTTTCTTT.

The V call is TRBV10-3, the J call TRBJ1-1, with a weak D call TRBD1 (5 bases). The CDR3 consists of 14 residues. Germline-derived CDR1 and CDR2 are ENHRY and SYGVKD. V was shortened by 5 bases and J by 3 bases, with 13 bases between the two germline ends. This CDR3 is CAISPSREDTEAFF. CDR3 DNA sequence: TGTGCCATCAGTCCATCCAGGGAGGACACTGAAGCTTTCTTT.

By sample share, this clonotype is medium-sized. The genes are TRBV14 and TRBJ2-5, with D maybe TRBD1 (5 bases). Trimming removed 3 bases from V and 4 bases from J, with 12 bases in between. CDR3 size: 14 residues. Germline V CDR1 and CDR2: SGHDN, FVKESK. CDR3 DNA sequence: TGTGCCAGCAGCCACCAGGACACGGGAGAGACCCAGTACTTC. Residues: CASSHQDTGETQYF.

This clonotype has a count of ten or more. The chain links TRBV18 to TRBJ2-3; D not resolved. V was trimmed by 6 bases and J by 0 bases, leaving 13 bases between them. The CDR3 covers 15 residues. CDR1 is KGHSH and CDR2 is LQKENI in the germline V gene. CDR3 nucleotide sequence: TGTGCCAGCTCTCCCCCGGGCCTTAGCACAGATACGCAGTATTTT. It codes for CASSPPGLSTDTQYF.

This clonotype was seen ten or more times. The chain employs TRBV19 and TRBJ1-3, with no clear D. V was clipped by 4 bases and J by 4 bases, with 8 bases between them. There are 13 residues in the CDR3. The germline V gene has CDR1 LNHDA and CDR2 SQIVND (reference sequence). Here the CDR3 reads CASSTLGGNTIYF. CDR3 coding DNA: TGTGCCAGTAGTACATTGGGAGGAAACACCATATATTTT.

This clonotype has at least ten counts. This chain joins TRBV10-1 and TRBJ1-3, with no clear D. V lost 5 bases to trimming and J lost 0 bases, with 5 bases between them. This CDR3 comprises 13 residues. Germline-derived CDR1 and CDR2 are WNHNN and SYGVQD (reference sequence). The DNA of the CDR3 is TGCGCCAGCAGTTTCTCCTCTGGAAACACCATATATTTT. It specifies CASSFSSGNTIYF.